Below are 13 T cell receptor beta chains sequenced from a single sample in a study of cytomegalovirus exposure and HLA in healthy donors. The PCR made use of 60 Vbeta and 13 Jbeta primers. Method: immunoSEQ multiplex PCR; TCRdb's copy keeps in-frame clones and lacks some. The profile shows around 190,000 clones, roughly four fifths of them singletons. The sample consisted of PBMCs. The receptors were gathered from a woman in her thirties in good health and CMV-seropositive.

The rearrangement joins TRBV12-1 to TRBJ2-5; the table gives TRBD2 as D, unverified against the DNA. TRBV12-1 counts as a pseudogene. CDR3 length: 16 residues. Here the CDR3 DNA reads TGTGCCAGCAGCTGGTATGAGAATCACCCCCTTATTGCCCAGTACTTC. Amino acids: CASSWYENHPLIAQYF.

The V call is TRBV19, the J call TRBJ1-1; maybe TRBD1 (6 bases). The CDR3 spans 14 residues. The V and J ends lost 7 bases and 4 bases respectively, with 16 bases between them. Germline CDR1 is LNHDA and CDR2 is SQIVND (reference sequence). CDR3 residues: CASTPTGSGTEAFF. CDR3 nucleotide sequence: TGTGCCAGTACCCCCACAGGGTCCGGCACTGAAGCTTTCTTT.

The CDR3 coding sequence is TGTGCCAGCAGTTTTCCCCACAGCCTCGAGCAGTACTTC. It is translated as CASSFPHSLEQYF. This chain joins TRBV28 and TRBJ2-7; D remains ambiguous. CDR1 is MDHEN, CDR2 SYDVKM, per germline. With 3 bases removed from V and 6 bases from J, the gap between germline ends came to 12 bases. The CDR3 is 13 amino acids.

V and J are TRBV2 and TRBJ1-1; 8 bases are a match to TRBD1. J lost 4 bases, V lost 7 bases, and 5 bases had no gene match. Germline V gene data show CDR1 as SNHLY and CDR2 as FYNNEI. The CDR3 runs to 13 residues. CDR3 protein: CASTSQGGTEAFF. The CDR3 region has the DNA TGTGCCAGCACTTCACAGGGGGGCACTGAAGCTTTCTTT.

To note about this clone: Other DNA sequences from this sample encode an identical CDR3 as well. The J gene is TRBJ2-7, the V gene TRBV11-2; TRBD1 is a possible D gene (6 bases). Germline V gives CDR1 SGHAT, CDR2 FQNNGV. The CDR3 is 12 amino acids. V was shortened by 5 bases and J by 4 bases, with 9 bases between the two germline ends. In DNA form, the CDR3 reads TGTGCCAGCAGCACTACAGGGTACGAGCAGTACTTC. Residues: CASSTTGYEQYF.

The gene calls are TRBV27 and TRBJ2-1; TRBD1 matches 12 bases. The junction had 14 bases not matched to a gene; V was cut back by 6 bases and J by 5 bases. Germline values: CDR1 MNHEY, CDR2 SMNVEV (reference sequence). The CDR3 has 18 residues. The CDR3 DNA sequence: TGTGCCAGCAGGCCCATATCTAGGGGGACAGGGGGCCACAATGAGCAGTTCTTC. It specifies CASRPISRGTGGHNEQFF.

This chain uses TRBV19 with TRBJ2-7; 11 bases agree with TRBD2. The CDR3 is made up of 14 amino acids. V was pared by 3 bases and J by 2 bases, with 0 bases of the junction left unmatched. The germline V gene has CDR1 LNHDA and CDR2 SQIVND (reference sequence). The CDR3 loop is CASSMTSGTYEQYF. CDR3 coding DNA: TGTGCCAGTAGTATGACTAGCGGGACCTACGAGCAGTACTTC. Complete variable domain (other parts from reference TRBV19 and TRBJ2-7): DGGITQSPKYLFRKEGQNVTLSCEQNLNHDAMYWYRQDPGQGLRLIYYSQIVNDFQKGDIAEGYSVSREKKESFPLTVTSAQKNPTAFYLCASSMTSGTYEQYFGPGTRLTVT.

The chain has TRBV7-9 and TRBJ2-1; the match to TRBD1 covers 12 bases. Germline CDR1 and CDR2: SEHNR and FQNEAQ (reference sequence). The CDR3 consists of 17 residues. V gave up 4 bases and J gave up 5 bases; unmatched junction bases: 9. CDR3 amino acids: CASSSGAGQGAHNEQFF. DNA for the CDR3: TGTGCCAGCAGCTCGGGGGCGGGACAGGGGGCCCACAATGAGCAGTTCTTC.

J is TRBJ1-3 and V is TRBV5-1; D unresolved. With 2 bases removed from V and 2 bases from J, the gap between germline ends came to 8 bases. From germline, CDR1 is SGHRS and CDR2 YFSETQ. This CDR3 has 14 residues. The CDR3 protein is CASSFGGTGNTIYF. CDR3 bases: TGCGCCAGCAGCTTTGGAGGGACTGGAAACACCATATATTTT.

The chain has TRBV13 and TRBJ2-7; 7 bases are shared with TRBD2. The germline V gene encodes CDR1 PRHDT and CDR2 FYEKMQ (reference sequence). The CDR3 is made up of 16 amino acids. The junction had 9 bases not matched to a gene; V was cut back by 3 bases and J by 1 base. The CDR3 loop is CASSFGGGRVSYEQYF. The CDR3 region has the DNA TGTGCCAGCAGCTTCGGGGGAGGGAGGGTATCCTACGAGCAGTACTTC.

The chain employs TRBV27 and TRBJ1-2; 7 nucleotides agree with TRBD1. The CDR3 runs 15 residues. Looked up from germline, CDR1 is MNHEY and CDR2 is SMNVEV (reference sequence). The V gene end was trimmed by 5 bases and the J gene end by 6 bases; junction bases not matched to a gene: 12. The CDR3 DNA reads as TGTGCCAGCAGTCGCCGTGACCGCAGGGGGGATGGCTACACCTTC. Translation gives CASSRRDRRGDGYTF.

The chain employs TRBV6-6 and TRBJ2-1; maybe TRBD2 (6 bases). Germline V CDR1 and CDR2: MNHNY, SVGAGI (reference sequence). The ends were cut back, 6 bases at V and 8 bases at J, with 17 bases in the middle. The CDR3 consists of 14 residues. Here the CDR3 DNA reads TGTGCCAGCAGCCCGACTAGAGCGTCCCATGAGCAGTTCTTC. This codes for CASSPTRASHEQFF.

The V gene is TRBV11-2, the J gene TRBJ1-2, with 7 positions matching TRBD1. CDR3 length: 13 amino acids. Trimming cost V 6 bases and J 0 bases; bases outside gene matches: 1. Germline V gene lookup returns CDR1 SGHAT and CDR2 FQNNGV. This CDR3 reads CASRTGSNYGYTF. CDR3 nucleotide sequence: TGTGCCAGCAGGACAGGGTCTAACTATGGCTACACCTTC.